This T cell receptor beta chain was identified in a study of blood T cell repertoires in COVID-19. Produced via immunoSEQ multiplex PCR; TCRdb's table is partial and in-frame only. The table lists about 160,000 clones, around nine tenths of them singletons. The CDR3 covers 15 residues. Between the trimmed V and J ends, which lost 1 base and 0 bases, there was a span of 10 bases. Germline V CDR1 and CDR2: SGHNT, YYREEE (reference sequence). Sequencing was performed on peripheral blood. The chain uses TRBV5-4 and TRBJ1-2; tentatively, D is TRBD1 (5 bases). The TCR was taken from a woman aged 70-85 years with COVID-19, enrolled during active disease. The CDR3 protein is CASSLMWGSNYGYTF. DNA for the CDR3: TGTGCCAGCAGCTTGATGTGGGGCTCTAACTATGGCTACACCTTC. Full variable domain (outside the CDR3, taken from reference TRBV5-4 and TRBJ1-2): ETGVTQSPTHLIKTRGQQVTLRCSSQSGHNTVSWYQQALGQGPQFIFQYYREEENGRGNFPPRFSGLQFPNYSSELNVNALELDDSALYLCASSLMWGSNYGYTFGSGTRLTVV.